This T cell receptor beta chain was obtained from a study of blood T cell repertoires in COVID-19. Germline CDR1 and CDR2: LGHDT and YNNKEL (reference sequence). The CDR3 has 17 amino acids. V lost 4 bases and J lost 5; bases outside the gene matches: 9. Only one count was recorded for this clone. Study processing details: Amplification of reference gene primers provided the estimated nucleated cell counts. Here immunoSEQ multiplex PCR was the method, and the copy in TCRdb shows in-frame clones only, minus some. The DNA was the basis for D and trimming; V, J and clone size are from that table. The sample records 100,000 to 150,000 clones, less than 90% being singletons.

This receptor was identified in a man older than 75 with active or convalescent COVID-19. The chain couples TRBV3-1 (or the pseudogene TRBV3-2) to TRBJ2-5, with TRBD2 identical over 14 bases. The sequencing input was peripheral blood. This chain's CDR3 is CASSRGTSGRVWETQYF. Here the CDR3 DNA reads TGTGCCAGCAGCCGCGGGACTAGCGGGAGAGTGTGGGAGACCCAGTACTTC.